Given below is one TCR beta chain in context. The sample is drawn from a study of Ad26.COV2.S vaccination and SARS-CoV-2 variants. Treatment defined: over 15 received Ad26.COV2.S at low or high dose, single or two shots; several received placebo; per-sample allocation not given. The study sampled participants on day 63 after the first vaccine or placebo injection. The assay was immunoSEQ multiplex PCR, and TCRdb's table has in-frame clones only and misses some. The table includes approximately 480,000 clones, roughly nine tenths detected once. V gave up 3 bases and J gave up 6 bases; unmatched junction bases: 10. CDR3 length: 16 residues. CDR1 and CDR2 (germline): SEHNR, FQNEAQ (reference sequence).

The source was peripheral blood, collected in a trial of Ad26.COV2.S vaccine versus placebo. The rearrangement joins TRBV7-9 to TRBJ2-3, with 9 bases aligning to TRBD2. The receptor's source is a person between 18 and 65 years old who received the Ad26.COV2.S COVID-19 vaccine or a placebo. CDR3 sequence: CASSFGIAGVGDTQYF. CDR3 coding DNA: TGTGCCAGCAGCTTCGGAATAGCGGGAGTGGGGGATACGCAGTATTTT.